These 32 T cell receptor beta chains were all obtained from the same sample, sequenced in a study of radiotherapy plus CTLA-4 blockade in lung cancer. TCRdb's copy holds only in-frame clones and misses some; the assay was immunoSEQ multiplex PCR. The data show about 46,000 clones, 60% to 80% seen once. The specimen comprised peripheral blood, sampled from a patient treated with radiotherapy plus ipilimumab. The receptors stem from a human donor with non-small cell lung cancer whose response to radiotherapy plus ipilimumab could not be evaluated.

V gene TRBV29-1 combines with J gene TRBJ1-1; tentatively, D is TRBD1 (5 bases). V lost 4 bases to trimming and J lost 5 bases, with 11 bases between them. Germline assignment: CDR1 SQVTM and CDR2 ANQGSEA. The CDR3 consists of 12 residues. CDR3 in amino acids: CSVVGEGTEAFF. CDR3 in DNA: TGCAGCGTTGTGGGGGAGGGGACTGAAGCTTTCTTT.

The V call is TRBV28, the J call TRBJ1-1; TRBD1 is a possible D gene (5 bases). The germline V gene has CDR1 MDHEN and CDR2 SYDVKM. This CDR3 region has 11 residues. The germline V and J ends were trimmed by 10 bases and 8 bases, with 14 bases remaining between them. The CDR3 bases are TGTGCCACCTACAGGCGGGGAGAAGCTTTCTTT. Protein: CATYRRGEAFF.

The CDR3 loop is CASSFDFNTYNEQFF. In nucleotides, the CDR3 is TGTGCCAGCTCATTCGACTTCAACACCTACAATGAGCAGTTCTTC. J is TRBJ2-1 and V is TRBV18; no firm D call. The V gene lost 5 bases and the J gene lost 2 bases, with 13 bases spanning the gap. The CDR3 loop spans 15 amino acids. Looked up from germline, CDR1 is KGHSH and CDR2 is LQKENI.

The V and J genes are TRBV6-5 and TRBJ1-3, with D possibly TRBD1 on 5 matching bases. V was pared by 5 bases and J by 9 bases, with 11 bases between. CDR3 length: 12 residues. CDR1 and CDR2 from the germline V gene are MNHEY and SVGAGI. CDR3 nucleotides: TGTGCCAGCAGTGACCCCGGGGGCACCATATATTTT. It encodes CASSDPGGTIYF.

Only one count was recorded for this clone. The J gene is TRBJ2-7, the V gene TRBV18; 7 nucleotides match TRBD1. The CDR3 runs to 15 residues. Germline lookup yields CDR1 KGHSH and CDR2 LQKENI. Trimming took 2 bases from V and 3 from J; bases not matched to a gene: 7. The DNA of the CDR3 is TGTGCCAGCTCACCAGTGGGACAGACTATCTACGAGCAGTACTTC. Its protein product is CASSPVGQTIYEQYF.

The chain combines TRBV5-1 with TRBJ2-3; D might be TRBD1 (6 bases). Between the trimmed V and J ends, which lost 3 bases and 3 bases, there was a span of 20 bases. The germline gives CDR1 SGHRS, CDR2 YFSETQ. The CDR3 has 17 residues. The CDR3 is CASSSLHRDLLTDTQYF. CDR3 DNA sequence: TGCGCCAGCAGCTCGCTACACAGGGATCTATTGACAGATACGCAGTATTTT.

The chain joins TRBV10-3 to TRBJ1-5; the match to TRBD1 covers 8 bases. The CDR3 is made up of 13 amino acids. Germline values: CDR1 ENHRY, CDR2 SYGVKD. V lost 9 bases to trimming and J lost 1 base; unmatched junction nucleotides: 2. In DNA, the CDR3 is TGTGCCATAAGACAGGGGAGCAATCAGCCCCAGCATTTT. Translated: CAIRQGSNQPQHF.

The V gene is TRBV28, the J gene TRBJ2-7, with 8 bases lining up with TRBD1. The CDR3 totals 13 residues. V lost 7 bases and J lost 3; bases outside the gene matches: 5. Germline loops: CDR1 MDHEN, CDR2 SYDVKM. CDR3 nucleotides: TGTGCCAGCATTCGGGGACAGGACTACGAGCAGTACTTC. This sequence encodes CASIRGQDYEQYF.

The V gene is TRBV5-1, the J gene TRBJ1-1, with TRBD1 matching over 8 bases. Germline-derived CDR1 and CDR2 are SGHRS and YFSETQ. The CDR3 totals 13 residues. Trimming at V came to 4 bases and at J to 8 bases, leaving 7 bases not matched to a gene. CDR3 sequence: CASSLLGQAEAFF. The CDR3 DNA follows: TGCGCCAGCAGCCTACTGGGACAGGCCGAAGCTTTCTTT.

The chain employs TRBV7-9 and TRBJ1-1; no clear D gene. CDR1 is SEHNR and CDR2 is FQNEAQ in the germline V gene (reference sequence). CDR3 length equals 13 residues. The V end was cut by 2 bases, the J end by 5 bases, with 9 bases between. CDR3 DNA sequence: TGTGCCAGCAGCTTATTGACTGGGACTGAAGCTTTCTTT. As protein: CASSLLTGTEAFF.

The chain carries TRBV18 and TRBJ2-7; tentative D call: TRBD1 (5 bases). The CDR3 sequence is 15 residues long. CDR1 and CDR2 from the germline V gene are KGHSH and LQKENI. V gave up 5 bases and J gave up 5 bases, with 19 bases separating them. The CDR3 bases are TGTGCCAGCTCAACACGAACAGGATTCGCAGACGAGCAGTACTTC. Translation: CASSTRTGFADEQYF. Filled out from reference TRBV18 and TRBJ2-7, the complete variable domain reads NAGVMQNPRHLVRRRGQEARLRCSPMKGHSHVYWYRQLPEEGLKFMVYLQKENIIDESGMPKERFSAEFPKEGPSILRIQQVVRGDSAAYFCASSTRTGFADEQYFGPGTRLTVT.

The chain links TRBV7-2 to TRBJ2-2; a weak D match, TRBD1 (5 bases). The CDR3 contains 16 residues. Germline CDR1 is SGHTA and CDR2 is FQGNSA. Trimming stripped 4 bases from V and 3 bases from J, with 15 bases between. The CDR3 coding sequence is TGTGCCAGCAGCTCCGCGGACATAGCCTACACCGGGGAGCTGTTTTTT. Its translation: CASSSADIAYTGELFF.

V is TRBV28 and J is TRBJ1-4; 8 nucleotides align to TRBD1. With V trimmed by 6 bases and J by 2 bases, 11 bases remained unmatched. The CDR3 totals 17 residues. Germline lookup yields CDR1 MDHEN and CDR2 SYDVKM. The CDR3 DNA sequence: TGTGCCAGCAGCCTTCCTGGACAGGGAAGGACTAATGAAAAACTGTTTTTT. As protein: CASSLPGQGRTNEKLFF.

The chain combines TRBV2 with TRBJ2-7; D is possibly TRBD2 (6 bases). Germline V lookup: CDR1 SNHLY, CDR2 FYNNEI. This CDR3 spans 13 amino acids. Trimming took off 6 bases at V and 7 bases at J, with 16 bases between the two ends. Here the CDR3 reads CASSSNRGREQYF. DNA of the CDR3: TGTGCCAGCAGCTCGAACAGAGGGAGGGAGCAGTACTTC.

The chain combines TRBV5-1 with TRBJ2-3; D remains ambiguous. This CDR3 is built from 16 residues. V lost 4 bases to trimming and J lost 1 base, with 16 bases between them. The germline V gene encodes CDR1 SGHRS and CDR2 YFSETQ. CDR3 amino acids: CASSILLDRGTDTQYF. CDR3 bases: TGCGCCAGCAGCATTCTCCTAGACCGAGGCACAGATACGCAGTATTTT.

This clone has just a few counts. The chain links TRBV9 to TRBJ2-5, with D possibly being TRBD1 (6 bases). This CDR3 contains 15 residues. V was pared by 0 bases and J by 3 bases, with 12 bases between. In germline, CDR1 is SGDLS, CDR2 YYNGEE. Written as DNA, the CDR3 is TGTGCCAGCAGCGTAGAAATGGGGGCGGAAGAGACCCAGTACTTC. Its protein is CASSVEMGAEETQYF.

CDR3 DNA: TGTGCCAGCAGCTTAGGAGGGAGAGTAGATACGCAGTATTTT. Residues: CASSLGGRVDTQYF. The genes are TRBV7-9 and TRBJ2-3; a weak D match, TRBD2 (5 bases). Trimming took off 1 base at V and 5 bases at J, with 10 bases between the two ends. Looked up from germline, CDR1 is SEHNR and CDR2 is FQNEAQ (reference sequence). The CDR3 runs to 14 residues.

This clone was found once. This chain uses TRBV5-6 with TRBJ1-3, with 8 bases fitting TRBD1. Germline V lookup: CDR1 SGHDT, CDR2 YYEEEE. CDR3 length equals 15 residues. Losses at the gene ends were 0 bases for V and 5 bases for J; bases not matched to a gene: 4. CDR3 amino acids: CASSLVTGGRNTIYF. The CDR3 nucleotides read TGTGCCAGCAGCTTGGTTACAGGGGGAAGAAACACCATATATTTT. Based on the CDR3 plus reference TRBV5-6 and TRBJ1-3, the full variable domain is DAGVTQSPTHLIKTRGQQVTLRCSPKSGHDTVSWYQQALGQGPQFIFQYYEEEERQRGNFPDRFSGHQFPNYSSELNVNALLLGDSALYLCASSLVTGGRNTIYFGEGSWLTVV.

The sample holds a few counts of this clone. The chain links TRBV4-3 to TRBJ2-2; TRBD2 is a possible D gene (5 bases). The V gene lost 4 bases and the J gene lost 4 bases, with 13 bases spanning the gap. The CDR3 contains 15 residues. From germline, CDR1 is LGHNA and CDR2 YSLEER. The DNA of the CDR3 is TGCGCCAGCAGCCCCTTCGGACGGGGCACCGGGGAGCTGTTTTTT. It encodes CASSPFGRGTGELFF.

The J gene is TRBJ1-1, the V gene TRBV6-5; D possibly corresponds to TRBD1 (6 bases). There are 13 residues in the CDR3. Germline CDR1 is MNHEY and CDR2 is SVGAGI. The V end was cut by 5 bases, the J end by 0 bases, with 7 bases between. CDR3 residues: CASSRQVNTEAFF. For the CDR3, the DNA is TGTGCCAGCAGTAGACAGGTGAACACTGAAGCTTTCTTT.

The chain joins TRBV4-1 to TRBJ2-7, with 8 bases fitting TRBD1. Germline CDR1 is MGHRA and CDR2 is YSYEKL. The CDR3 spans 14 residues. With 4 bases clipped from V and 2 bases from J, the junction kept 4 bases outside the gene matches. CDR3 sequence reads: CASSPGQGAYEQYF. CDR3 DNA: TGCGCCAGCAGCCCTGGACAGGGCGCCTACGAGCAGTACTTC.

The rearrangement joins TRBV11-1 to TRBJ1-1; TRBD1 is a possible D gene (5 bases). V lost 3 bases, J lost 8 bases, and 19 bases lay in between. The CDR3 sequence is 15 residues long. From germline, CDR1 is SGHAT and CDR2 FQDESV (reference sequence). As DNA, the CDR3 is TGTGCCAGCAGCTTCTATACCCTGGGGGACTCCGAAGCTTTCTTT. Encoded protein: CASSFYTLGDSEAFF.

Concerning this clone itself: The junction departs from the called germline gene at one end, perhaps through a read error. The chain's CDR3 is CVSSDLLAYNEQFF. The CDR3 DNA sequence: TGTGTCAGCAGTGACCTATTAGCCTACAATGAGCAGTTCTTC. The J gene is TRBJ2-1, the V gene TRBV6-1, with no clear D. Looked up from germline, CDR1 is MNHNS and CDR2 is SASEGT. CDR3 length equals 14 residues.

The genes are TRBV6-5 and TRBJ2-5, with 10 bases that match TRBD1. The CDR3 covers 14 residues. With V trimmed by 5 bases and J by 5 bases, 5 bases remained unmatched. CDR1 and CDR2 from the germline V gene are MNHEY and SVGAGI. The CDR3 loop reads CASSRDRGSETQYF. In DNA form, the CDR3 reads TGTGCCAGCAGTCGGGACAGGGGTAGCGAGACCCAGTACTTC.

CDR3 in DNA: TGTGCCAGCAGCCCGGAAGAGGGTGAGCAGTTCTTC. Translation gives CASSPEEGEQFF. The chain employs TRBV5-4 and TRBJ2-1; D may be TRBD2 (5 bases). Trimming shortened V by 4 bases and J by 9 bases, and 11 bases separated the two germline ends. The CDR3 sequence is 12 residues long. Germline CDR1 SGHNT, CDR2 YYREEE (reference sequence).

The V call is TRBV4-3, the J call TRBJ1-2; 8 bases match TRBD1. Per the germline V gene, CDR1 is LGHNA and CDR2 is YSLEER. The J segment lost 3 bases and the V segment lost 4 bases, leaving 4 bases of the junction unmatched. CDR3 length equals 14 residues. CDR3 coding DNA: TGCGCCAGCAGCCCGGGACAGGAATACTATGGCTACACCTTC. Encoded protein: CASSPGQEYYGYTF.

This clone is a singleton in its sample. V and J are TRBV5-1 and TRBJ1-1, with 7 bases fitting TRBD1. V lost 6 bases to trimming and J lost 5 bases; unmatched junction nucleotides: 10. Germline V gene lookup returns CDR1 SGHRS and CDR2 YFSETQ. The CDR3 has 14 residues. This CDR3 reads CASTGQVSLTEAFF. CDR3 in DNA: TGCGCCAGCACCGGACAGGTCTCTCTTACTGAAGCTTTCTTT. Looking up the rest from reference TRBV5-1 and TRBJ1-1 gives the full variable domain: KAGVTQTPRYLIKTRGQQVTLSCSPISGHRSVSWYQQTPGQGLQFLFEYFSETQRNKGNFPGRFSGRQFSNSRSEMNVSTLELGDSALYLCASTGQVSLTEAFFGQGTRLTVV.

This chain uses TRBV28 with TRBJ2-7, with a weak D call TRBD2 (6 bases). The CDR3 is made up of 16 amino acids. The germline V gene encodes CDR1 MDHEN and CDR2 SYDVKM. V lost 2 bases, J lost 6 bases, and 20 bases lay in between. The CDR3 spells CASSLRGLLTRREQYF. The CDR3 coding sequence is TGTGCCAGCAGTTTAAGGGGACTCCTCACACGTCGCGAGCAGTACTTC.

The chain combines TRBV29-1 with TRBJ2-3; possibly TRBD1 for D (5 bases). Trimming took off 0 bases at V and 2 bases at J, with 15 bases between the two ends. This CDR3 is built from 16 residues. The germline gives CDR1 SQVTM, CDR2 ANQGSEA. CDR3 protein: CSVEDQGHLLTDTQYF. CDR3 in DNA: TGCAGCGTTGAAGATCAAGGACACCTCCTCACAGATACGCAGTATTTT.

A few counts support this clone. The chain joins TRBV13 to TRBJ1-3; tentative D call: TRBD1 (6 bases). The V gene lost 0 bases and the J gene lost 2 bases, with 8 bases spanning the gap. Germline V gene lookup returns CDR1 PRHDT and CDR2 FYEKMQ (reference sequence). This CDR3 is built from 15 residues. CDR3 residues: CASSLGQGTGNTIYF. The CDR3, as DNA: TGTGCCAGCAGCTTAGGCCAGGGGACTGGAAACACCATATATTTT.

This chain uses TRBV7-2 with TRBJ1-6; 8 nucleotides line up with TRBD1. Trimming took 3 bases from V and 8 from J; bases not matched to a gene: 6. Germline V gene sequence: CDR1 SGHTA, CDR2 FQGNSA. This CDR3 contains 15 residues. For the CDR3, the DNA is TGTGCCAGCAGCTTCGGACAGGGTAGTCATTCACCCCTCCACTTT. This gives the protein CASSFGQGSHSPLHF.

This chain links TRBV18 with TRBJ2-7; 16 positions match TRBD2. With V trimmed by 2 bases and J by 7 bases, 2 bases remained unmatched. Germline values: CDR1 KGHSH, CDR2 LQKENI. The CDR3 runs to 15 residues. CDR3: CASSPTGLAGGEQYF. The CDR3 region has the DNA TGTGCCAGCTCACCAACGGGACTAGCGGGAGGGGAGCAGTACTTC.